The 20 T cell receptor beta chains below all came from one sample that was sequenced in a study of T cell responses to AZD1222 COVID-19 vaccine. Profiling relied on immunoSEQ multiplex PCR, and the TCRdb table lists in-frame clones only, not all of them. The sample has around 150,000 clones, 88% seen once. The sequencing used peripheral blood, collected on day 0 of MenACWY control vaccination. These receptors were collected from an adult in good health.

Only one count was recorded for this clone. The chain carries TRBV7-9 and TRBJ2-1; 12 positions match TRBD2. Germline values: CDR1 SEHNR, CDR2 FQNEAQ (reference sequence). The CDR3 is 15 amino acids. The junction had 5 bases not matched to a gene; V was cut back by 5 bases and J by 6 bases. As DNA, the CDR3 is TGTGCCAGCAGCACCCGACTAGCGGGGGCCAATGAGCAGTTCTTC. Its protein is CASSTRLAGANEQFF.

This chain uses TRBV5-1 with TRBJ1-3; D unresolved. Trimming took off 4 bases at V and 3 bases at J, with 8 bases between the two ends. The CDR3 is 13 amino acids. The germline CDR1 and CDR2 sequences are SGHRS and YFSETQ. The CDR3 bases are TGCGCCAGCAGCGCAGAAGGTGGAAACACCATATATTTT. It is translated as CASSAEGGNTIYF.

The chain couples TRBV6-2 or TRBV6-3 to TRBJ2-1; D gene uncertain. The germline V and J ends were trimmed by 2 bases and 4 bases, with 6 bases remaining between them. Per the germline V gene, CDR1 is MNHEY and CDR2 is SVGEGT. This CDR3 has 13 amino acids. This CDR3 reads CASSYQLYNEQFF. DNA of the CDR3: TGTGCCAGCAGTTACCAATTATACAATGAGCAGTTCTTC.

The CDR3 coding sequence is TGTGCCATCAGTGAGTCAGTCGCCGGGACAGGGCCCTACACCTTC. Protein: CAISESVAGTGPYTF. The rearrangement links TRBV10-3 to TRBJ1-2; 9 nucleotides line up with TRBD1. Germline assignment: CDR1 ENHRY and CDR2 SYGVKD. The length of the CDR3 is 15 residues. Trimming removed 0 bases from V and 10 bases from J; junction bases left unmatched: 9.

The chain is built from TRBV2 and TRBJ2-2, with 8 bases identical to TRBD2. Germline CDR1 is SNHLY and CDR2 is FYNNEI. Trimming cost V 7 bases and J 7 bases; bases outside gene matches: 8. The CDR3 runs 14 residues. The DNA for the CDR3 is TGTGCCAGCAACGTAGCGGGAATGAACGGGGAGCTGTTTTTT. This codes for CASNVAGMNGELFF.

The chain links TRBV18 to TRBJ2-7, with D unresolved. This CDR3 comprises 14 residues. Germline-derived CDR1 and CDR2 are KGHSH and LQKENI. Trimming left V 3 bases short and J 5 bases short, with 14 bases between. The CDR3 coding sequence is TGTGCCAGCTCACCTGACTTAATGGGCAACGAGCAGTACTTC. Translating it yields CASSPDLMGNEQYF.

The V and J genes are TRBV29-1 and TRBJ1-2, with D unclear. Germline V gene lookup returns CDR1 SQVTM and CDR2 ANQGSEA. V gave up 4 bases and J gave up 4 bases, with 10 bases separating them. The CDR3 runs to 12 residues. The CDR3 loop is CSVGELSYGYTF. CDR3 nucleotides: TGCAGCGTTGGAGAGCTGTCCTATGGCTACACCTTC.

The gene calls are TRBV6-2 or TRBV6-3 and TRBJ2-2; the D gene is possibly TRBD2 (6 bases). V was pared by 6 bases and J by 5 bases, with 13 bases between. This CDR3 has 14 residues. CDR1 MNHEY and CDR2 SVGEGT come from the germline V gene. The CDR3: CASSRTGRTGELFF. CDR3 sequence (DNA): TGTGCCAGCAGCCGGACGGGGAGGACCGGGGAGCTGTTTTTT.

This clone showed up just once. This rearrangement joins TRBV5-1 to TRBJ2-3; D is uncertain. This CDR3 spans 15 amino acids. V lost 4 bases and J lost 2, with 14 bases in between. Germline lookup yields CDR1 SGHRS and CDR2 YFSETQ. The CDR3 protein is CASSQDPRATDTQYF. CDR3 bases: TGCGCCAGCAGCCAGGACCCAAGAGCCACAGATACGCAGTATTTT.

As DNA, the CDR3 is TGTGCCAGCAGCGAGGGACAGGGGGGGGAGCCCCAGCATTTT. Its translation is CASSEGQGGEPQHF. This chain connects TRBV5-4 to TRBJ1-5, with 11 nucleotides matching TRBD1. Unmatched junction bases numbered 5, after V lost 4 bases and J lost 8 bases. Germline CDR1 is SGHNT and CDR2 is YYREEE (reference sequence). CDR3 size: 14 residues. Filled out from reference TRBV5-4 and TRBJ1-5, the complete variable domain reads ETGVTQSPTHLIKTRGQQVTLRCSSQSGHNTVSWYQQALGQGPQFIFQYYREEENGRGNFPPRFSGLQFPNYSSELNVNALELDDSALYLCASSEGQGGEPQHFGDGTRLSIL.

DNA for the CDR3: TGTGCCAGCAGCCCTAGTCAGGGGGGGACTGAAGCTTTCTTT. Protein sequence: CASSPSQGGTEAFF. The rearrangement links TRBV3-1 (or the pseudogene TRBV3-2) to TRBJ1-1; 7 nucleotides line up with TRBD1. Germline CDR1 is LGHDT and CDR2 is YNNKEL (reference sequence). The CDR3 length is 14 residues. Losses at the gene ends were 4 bases for V and 5 bases for J; bases not matched to a gene: 7.

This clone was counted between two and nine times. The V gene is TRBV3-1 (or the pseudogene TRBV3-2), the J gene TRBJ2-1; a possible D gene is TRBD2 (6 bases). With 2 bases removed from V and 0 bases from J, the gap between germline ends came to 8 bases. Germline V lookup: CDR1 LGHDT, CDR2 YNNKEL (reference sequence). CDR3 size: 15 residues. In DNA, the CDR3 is TGTGCCAGCAGCCAACTAGCGAGCTCCTACAATGAGCAGTTCTTC. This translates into CASSQLASSYNEQFF.

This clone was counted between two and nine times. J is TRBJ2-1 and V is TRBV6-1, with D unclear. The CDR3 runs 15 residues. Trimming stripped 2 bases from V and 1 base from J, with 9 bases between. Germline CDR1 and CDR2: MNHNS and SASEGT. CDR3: CASSERVGSYNEQFF. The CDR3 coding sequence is TGTGCCAGCAGTGAACGGGTGGGGTCCTACAATGAGCAGTTCTTC.

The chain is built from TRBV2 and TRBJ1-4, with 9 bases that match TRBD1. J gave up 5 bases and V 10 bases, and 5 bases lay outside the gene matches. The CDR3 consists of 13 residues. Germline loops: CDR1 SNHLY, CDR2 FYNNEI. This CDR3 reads CATRDRVNEKLFF. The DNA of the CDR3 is TGTGCCACCCGGGACAGGGTCAATGAAAAACTGTTTTTT.

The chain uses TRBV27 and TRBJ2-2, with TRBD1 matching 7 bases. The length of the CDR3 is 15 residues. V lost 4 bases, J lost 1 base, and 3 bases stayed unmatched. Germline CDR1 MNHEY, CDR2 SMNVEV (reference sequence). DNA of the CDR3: TGTGCCAGCAGTTCTCGGACAGGGAACACCGGGGAGCTGTTTTTT. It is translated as CASSSRTGNTGELFF.

In DNA, the CDR3 is TGCAGCGTTGTAGCGCAGTCTTACGAGCAGTACTTC. It yields the protein CSVVAQSYEQYF. The genes are TRBV29-1 and TRBJ2-7; D is perhaps TRBD2 (5 bases). Germline V lookup: CDR1 SQVTM, CDR2 ANQGSEA. The CDR3 totals 12 residues. V dropped 4 bases and J dropped 4 bases, with 11 bases sitting between them.

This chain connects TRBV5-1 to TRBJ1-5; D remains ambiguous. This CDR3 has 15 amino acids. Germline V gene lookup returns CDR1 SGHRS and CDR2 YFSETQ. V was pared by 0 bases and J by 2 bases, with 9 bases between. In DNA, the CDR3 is TGCGCCAGCAGCTTGGGGTTTCAGGGCAATCAGCCCCAGCATTTT. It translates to CASSLGFQGNQPQHF.

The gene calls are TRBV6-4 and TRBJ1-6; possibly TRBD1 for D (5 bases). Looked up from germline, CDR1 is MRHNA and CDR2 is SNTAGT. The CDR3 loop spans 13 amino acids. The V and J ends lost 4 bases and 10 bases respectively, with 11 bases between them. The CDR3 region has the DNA TGTGCCAGCAGTGCGGAAAGGGACTCACCCCTCCACTTT. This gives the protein CASSAERDSPLHF.

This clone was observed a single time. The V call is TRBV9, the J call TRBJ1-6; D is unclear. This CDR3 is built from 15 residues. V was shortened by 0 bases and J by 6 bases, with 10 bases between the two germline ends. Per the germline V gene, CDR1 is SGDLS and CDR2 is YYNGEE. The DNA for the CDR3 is TGTGCCAGCAGCGTAGAAGGCAGGACTAATTCACCCCTCCACTTT. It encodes CASSVEGRTNSPLHF.

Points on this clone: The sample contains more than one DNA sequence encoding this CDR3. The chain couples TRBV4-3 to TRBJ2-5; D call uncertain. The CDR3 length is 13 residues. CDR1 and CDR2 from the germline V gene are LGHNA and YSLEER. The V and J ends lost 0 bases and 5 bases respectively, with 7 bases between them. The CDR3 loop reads CASSQDRRETQYF. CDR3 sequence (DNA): TGCGCCAGCAGCCAAGATCGGCGGGAGACCCAGTACTTC.